This T cell receptor beta chain came from a study of T cells in Graves' hyperthyroidism and ophthalmopathy. The CDR3 loop spans 13 amino acids. Germline V CDR1 and CDR2: SGDLS, YYNGEE. The V end lost 0 bases, the J end lost 6 bases, and 6 bases lay between the germline ends. With a duration under 2 months, the hyperthyroidism was newly diagnosed in patients aged 18 to 65. A roughly 10 ml volume of fresh peripheral blood provided the PBMCs. For this clonotype: Its antigen remains unknown.

The source material, RNA transcripts, was used to amplify TCR beta CDR3 regions. TCR CDR3 regions were first amplified by RT-PCR with HTBI primers. Using its own MiXCR run on the multiplex PCR reads, TCRdb lists one record per CDR3 protein. This table has some 510,000 distinct CDR3 sequences, less than 25% appearing once. Findings and limits, study-wide: The model identified upcoming ophthalmopathy a median approximately 6.4 months ahead of onset.

The sequence was obtained from a man aged 18 to 29 with Graves' hyperthyroidism. The sample consisted of blood. The V call is TRBV9, the J call TRBJ2-2; a weak D match, TRBD1 (6 bases). CDR3 residues: CASSVGGPGELFF. CDR3 DNA: TGTGCCAGCAGCGTAGGGGGGCCCGGGGAGCTGTTTTTT.